This is a list of T cell receptor beta chains from one sample in a study of cytomegalovirus exposure and HLA in healthy donors. TCRdb's table, derived via immunoSEQ multiplex PCR, lists solely in-frame clones and lacks some. The table lists about 200,000 clones, about four fifths of them singletons. The sequencing sample was made of PBMCs. The origin of the receptors is a man aged 25-45 years in good health and CMV-seronegative. Both conserved end residues are part of each CDR3. Fields, in order: CDR3 DNA, CDR3 protein, D gene, clone size, V gene, J gene. D genes are given only for firm matches. Size is stated for part of the rows, as once, few or many counts, or as a class when the clone is expanded.

cdr3_nt: TGTGCCAGCAGAAAACCCCGACAGGGGACGGAGACCCAGTACTTC
cdr3_aa: CASRKPRQGTETQYF
d_call: TRBD1
clone_size: few
v_call: TRBV6-1
j_call: TRBJ2-5

cdr3_nt: TGTGCCAGCAGTTTGGTCGACAACTCCTACGAGCAGTACTTC
cdr3_aa: CASSLVDNSYEQYF
d_call: -
clone_size: few
v_call: TRBV28
j_call: TRBJ2-7

cdr3_nt: TGCGCCAGCAGCCAAGGGGACAGAGGGAGAGCGGGCAATCAGCCCCAGCATTTT
cdr3_aa: CASSQGDRGRAGNQPQHF
d_call: TRBD1
clone_size: -
v_call: TRBV4-1
j_call: TRBJ1-5

cdr3_nt: TGTGCCAGCAGTACAGGGTCGACAGGTAGCTCCTACAATGAGCAGTTCTTC
cdr3_aa: CASSTGSTGSSYNEQFF
d_call: -
clone_size: -
v_call: TRBV27
j_call: TRBJ2-1

cdr3_nt: TGTGCCAGCAGCTTCGGTAGTTCCTTAGCCAAAAACATTCAGTACTTC
cdr3_aa: CASSFGSSLAKNIQYF
d_call: -
clone_size: -
v_call: TRBV11-2
j_call: TRBJ2-4

cdr3_nt: TGCGCCAGCAGCCAAGGAGCAGGGGGCTATGGCTACACCTTC
cdr3_aa: CASSQGAGGYGYTF
d_call: TRBD1
clone_size: -
v_call: TRBV4-1
j_call: TRBJ1-2

cdr3_nt: TGTGCCAGCAGGCCTTGGGCCACAGATACGCAGTATTTT
cdr3_aa: CASRPWATDTQYF
d_call: -
clone_size: -
v_call: TRBV27
j_call: TRBJ2-3

cdr3_nt: TGTGCCAGCAGCTTAGCCTTTGAAGAGACCCAGTACTTC
cdr3_aa: CASSLAFEETQYF
d_call: -
clone_size: -
v_call: TRBV7-2
j_call: TRBJ2-5

cdr3_nt: TGTGCCAGCAGTGAAGGACAGCCTAGGGCGCAGTATTTT
cdr3_aa: CASSEGQPRAQYF
d_call: -
clone_size: -
v_call: TRBV6-1
j_call: TRBJ2-3

cdr3_nt: TGTGCCAGTAGCACCTTCGGGTACGGGACAGGGGGCAACAACTATGGCTACACCTTC
cdr3_aa: CASSTFGYGTGGNNYGYTF
d_call: TRBD1
clone_size: -
v_call: TRBV19
j_call: TRBJ1-2

cdr3_nt: TGTGCCAGCAGGCCCACGGGATACATTCAGTACTTC
cdr3_aa: CASRPTGYIQYF
d_call: -
clone_size: -
v_call: TRBV2
j_call: TRBJ2-4

cdr3_nt: TGCGCCAGCAGCTCCCTTGGGGGGGAGACCCAGTACTTC
cdr3_aa: CASSSLGGETQYF
d_call: -
clone_size: -
v_call: TRBV5-1
j_call: TRBJ2-5

cdr3_nt: TGTGCCAGCAGCGTCGCCGGGACTAGCGGGGGTATTCAGTACTTC
cdr3_aa: CASSVAGTSGGIQYF
d_call: TRBD2
clone_size: -
v_call: TRBV11-2
j_call: TRBJ2-4

cdr3_nt: TGCGCCAGCAGCTTGGGTGACAGGAACACTGAAGCTTTCTTT
cdr3_aa: CASSLGDRNTEAFF
d_call: -
clone_size: few
v_call: TRBV5-1
j_call: TRBJ1-1

cdr3_nt: TGTGCCAGCAGCTTTCGGGTTGGCGAAGCTTTCTTT
cdr3_aa: CASSFRVGEAFF
d_call: -
clone_size: -
v_call: TRBV5-6
j_call: TRBJ1-1

cdr3_nt: TGTGCCAGCAGCGTCTGGGACCAGGGGGCAAGTCGCAATGAGCAGTTCTTC
cdr3_aa: CASSVWDQGASRNEQFF
d_call: TRBD1
clone_size: -
v_call: TRBV9
j_call: TRBJ2-1

cdr3_nt: TGTGCCAGCAGTGGAACGGGACTGATCACAGATACGCAGTATTTT
cdr3_aa: CASSGTGLITDTQYF
d_call: -
clone_size: -
v_call: TRBV11-1
j_call: TRBJ2-3

cdr3_nt: TGTGCCAGCAGTTACTCCGGGATGCCCCAGCATTTT
cdr3_aa: CASSYSGMPQHF
d_call: -
clone_size: -
v_call: TRBV6-5
j_call: TRBJ1-5

cdr3_nt: TGCGCCAGCAGCCAAGACAGGGGGCGGGATCAGCCCCAGCATTTT
cdr3_aa: CASSQDRGRDQPQHF
d_call: TRBD1
clone_size: -
v_call: TRBV4-1
j_call: TRBJ1-5

cdr3_nt: TGTGCCAGCAGCGTAGCAGGGTCGGGTGAAGCTTTCTTT
cdr3_aa: CASSVAGSGEAFF
d_call: -
clone_size: -
v_call: TRBV9
j_call: TRBJ1-1

cdr3_nt: TGTGCCAGCAGTTGGGGACACAGCTCTGGGGCCAGCGTCCTGACTTTC
cdr3_aa: CASSWGHSSGASVLTF
d_call: -
clone_size: once
v_call: TRBV28
j_call: TRBJ2-6

cdr3_nt: TGTGCCAGCAGTTCCAGGGAATCTTCGTATGGCTACACCTTC
cdr3_aa: CASSSRESSYGYTF
d_call: -
clone_size: -
v_call: TRBV6-6
j_call: TRBJ1-2

cdr3_nt: TGTGCCAGCAGCCATGGACAGGGGGGCATGAACGCTGAAGCTTTCTTT
cdr3_aa: CASSHGQGGMNAEAFF
d_call: TRBD1
clone_size: -
v_call: TRBV14
j_call: TRBJ1-1

cdr3_nt: TGCGCCAGCAGCTTGGGGCAGGTCCTCGATGAGCAGTTCTTC
cdr3_aa: CASSLGQVLDEQFF
d_call: -
clone_size: -
v_call: TRBV5-1
j_call: TRBJ2-1

cdr3_nt: TGTGCCAGCTCACCTTACGACAGAATGAACACTGAAGCTTTCTTT
cdr3_aa: CASSPYDRMNTEAFF
d_call: -
clone_size: -
v_call: TRBV18
j_call: TRBJ1-1

cdr3_nt: TGTGCCAGCAGTTTATATTCCGGGACAGGGGGCGGGGAGCAGTACTTC
cdr3_aa: CASSLYSGTGGGEQYF
d_call: TRBD1
clone_size: -
v_call: TRBV27
j_call: TRBJ2-7

cdr3_nt: TGCGCCAGCAGCCCCGGACTAGCGGACACCGGGGAGCTGTTTTTT
cdr3_aa: CASSPGLADTGELFF
d_call: TRBD2
clone_size: -
v_call: TRBV5-1
j_call: TRBJ2-2

cdr3_nt: TGCAGCGTTGAAGGAGGGGGGGGCACAGATACGCAGTATTTT
cdr3_aa: CSVEGGGGTDTQYF
d_call: -
clone_size: -
v_call: TRBV29-1
j_call: TRBJ2-3

cdr3_nt: TGTGCCAGCAGCCTCCAAGAGACCCAGTACTTC
cdr3_aa: CASSLQETQYF
d_call: -
clone_size: -
v_call: TRBV7-2
j_call: TRBJ2-5

cdr3_nt: TGTGCCAGCAACCTGATACGGGGGGCTACTGAAGCTTTCTTT
cdr3_aa: CASNLIRGATEAFF
d_call: -
clone_size: -
v_call: TRBV6-5
j_call: TRBJ1-1

cdr3_nt: TGTGCCAGCAGTTACTCGACTCGGGGGGATACGCAGTATTTT
cdr3_aa: CASSYSTRGDTQYF
d_call: -
clone_size: -
v_call: TRBV6-5
j_call: TRBJ2-3

cdr3_nt: TGTGCCAGCAGCTTAACCGGACTAGAGGTTGAGCAGTTCTTC
cdr3_aa: CASSLTGLEVEQFF
d_call: TRBD2
clone_size: -
v_call: TRBV13
j_call: TRBJ2-1

cdr3_nt: TGCAGCGTTGTGCCCGCGGATGGGTATGGCTACACCTTC
cdr3_aa: CSVVPADGYGYTF
d_call: -
clone_size: -
v_call: TRBV29-1
j_call: TRBJ1-2

cdr3_nt: TGTGCCAGCAGTTCCGAGCGGGGGGCGGACACCGGGGAGCTGTTTTTT
cdr3_aa: CASSSERGADTGELFF
d_call: TRBD2
clone_size: few
v_call: TRBV6-5
j_call: TRBJ2-2

cdr3_nt: TGCGCCAGCAGCCAAGACACCGGGACAGGGAGGGAGACCCAGTACTTC
cdr3_aa: CASSQDTGTGRETQYF
d_call: TRBD1
clone_size: -
v_call: TRBV4-1
j_call: TRBJ2-5

cdr3_nt: TGTGCCAGCAGCTTAGATAGACAGAAAGACTACGAGCAGTACTTC
cdr3_aa: CASSLDRQKDYEQYF
d_call: -
clone_size: -
v_call: TRBV11-3
j_call: TRBJ2-7

cdr3_nt: TGTGCCAGCAGCTTAGAGCGAGTGTTAGATACGCAGTATTTT
cdr3_aa: CASSLERVLDTQYF
d_call: -
clone_size: -
v_call: TRBV7-9
j_call: TRBJ2-3

cdr3_nt: TGTGCCAGCAGTCCTAGGAGGCGAATGAACACTGAAGCTTTCTTT
cdr3_aa: CASSPRRRMNTEAFF
d_call: -
clone_size: -
v_call: TRBV28
j_call: TRBJ1-1

cdr3_nt: TGTGCCAGCAGCCGAGAGGGATCTCGGTCACCCCTCCACTTT
cdr3_aa: CASSREGSRSPLHF
d_call: -
clone_size: few
v_call: TRBV5-6
j_call: TRBJ1-6

cdr3_nt: TGTGCCAGCAGCGGAAACAGGGGGCCGGGGGATACGCAGTATTTT
cdr3_aa: CASSGNRGPGDTQYF
d_call: TRBD1
clone_size: -
v_call: TRBV6-1
j_call: TRBJ2-3

cdr3_nt: TGCAGCGTTGAAGGCGGCGGGGGGGCCACAGATACGCAGTATTTT
cdr3_aa: CSVEGGGGATDTQYF
d_call: TRBD2
clone_size: few
v_call: TRBV29-1
j_call: TRBJ2-3

cdr3_nt: TGTGCCAGCAGCTTGGCCAGCTCCTACGAGCAGTACTTC
cdr3_aa: CASSLASSYEQYF
d_call: -
clone_size: -
v_call: TRBV5-6
j_call: TRBJ2-7

cdr3_nt: TGTGCCACCAGCAGAGACGCGCATACGCAGTATTTT
cdr3_aa: CATSRDAHTQYF
d_call: -
clone_size: -
v_call: TRBV15
j_call: TRBJ2-3

cdr3_nt: TGTGCCAGCAGCTGGCGGGGGCAAGAGACCCAGTACTTC
cdr3_aa: CASSWRGQETQYF
d_call: TRBD2
clone_size: -
v_call: TRBV7-2
j_call: TRBJ2-5

cdr3_nt: TGTGCCAGCAGTCCCGGACAGGGTGGTAAAGAGACCCAGTACTTC
cdr3_aa: CASSPGQGGKETQYF
d_call: TRBD1
clone_size: -
v_call: TRBV28
j_call: TRBJ2-5

cdr3_nt: TGTGCCAGCAGCTTCAGGGTTGAAGCTTTCTTT
cdr3_aa: CASSFRVEAFF
d_call: -
clone_size: few
v_call: TRBV7-9
j_call: TRBJ1-1

cdr3_nt: TGTGCCAGCAGACCTAGCGGGGGGGAGTCCTACGAGCAGTACTTC
cdr3_aa: CASRPSGGESYEQYF
d_call: TRBD2
clone_size: -
v_call: TRBV6-1
j_call: TRBJ2-7

cdr3_nt: TGTGCCAGCAGTTTACGGCGGGGAGGTCAGCCCCAGCATTTT
cdr3_aa: CASSLRRGGQPQHF
d_call: -
clone_size: -
v_call: TRBV27
j_call: TRBJ1-5

cdr3_nt: TGTGCCAGCAGCCAGCGAGGGTATATCGCTGAAGCTTTCTTT
cdr3_aa: CASSQRGYIAEAFF
d_call: -
clone_size: -
v_call: TRBV14
j_call: TRBJ1-1

cdr3_nt: TGTGCCAGCAGCTTAGCGTTGGGGGGCACTGAAGCTTTCTTT
cdr3_aa: CASSLALGGTEAFF
d_call: -
clone_size: -
v_call: TRBV7-9
j_call: TRBJ1-1

cdr3_nt: TGTGCCAGCAGACCACAGGGGTTAGGGTCCTACGAGCAGTACTTC
cdr3_aa: CASRPQGLGSYEQYF
d_call: TRBD1
clone_size: -
v_call: TRBV2
j_call: TRBJ2-7

cdr3_nt: TGCGCCAGCAGCTTGCGGGACAGGGCAGTCGGAACTGAAGCTTTCTTT
cdr3_aa: CASSLRDRAVGTEAFF
d_call: TRBD1
clone_size: -
v_call: TRBV5-1
j_call: TRBJ1-1

cdr3_nt: TGTGCCAGCAGTGAGCCGGGAGGACCTATGAACACTGAAGCTTTCTTT
cdr3_aa: CASSEPGGPMNTEAFF
d_call: -
clone_size: -
v_call: TRBV27
j_call: TRBJ1-1

cdr3_nt: TGTGCCAGCTCAGACGAGGTTTACTACAATGAGCAGTTCTTC
cdr3_aa: CASSDEVYYNEQFF
d_call: -
clone_size: -
v_call: TRBV2
j_call: TRBJ2-1

cdr3_nt: TGTGCCAGCAGTGAGGCGGGGCGCAGAGATGAGCAGTTCTTC
cdr3_aa: CASSEAGRRDEQFF
d_call: -
clone_size: -
v_call: TRBV2
j_call: TRBJ2-1

cdr3_nt: TGTGCCAGCAGGCTGGAATGGACAGGGCCGAGAGAGACCCAGTACTTC
cdr3_aa: CASRLEWTGPRETQYF
d_call: TRBD1
clone_size: -
v_call: TRBV2
j_call: TRBJ2-5

cdr3_nt: TGTGCCAGCAGCTACCGGACAGGGAACACTGAAGCTTTCTTT
cdr3_aa: CASSYRTGNTEAFF
d_call: TRBD1
clone_size: -
v_call: TRBV5-5
j_call: TRBJ1-1

cdr3_nt: TGTGCCAGCAGTTCGACCGGGACAGGTCCCAAAAACATTCAGTACTTC
cdr3_aa: CASSSTGTGPKNIQYF
d_call: TRBD1
clone_size: -
v_call: TRBV13
j_call: TRBJ2-4